Reported below is one T cell receptor (beta chain). The record originates from a study of blood T cell repertoires in COVID-19. On the study more broadly: The study drew acute and convalescent COVID-19 samples from the United States, Italy and Spain.

The junction had 4 bases not matched to a gene; V was cut back by 3 bases and J by 3 bases. CDR1 is DFQATT and CDR2 is SNEGSKA in the germline V gene (reference sequence). CDR3 length: 14 residues. Clones were sequenced by immunoSEQ multiplex PCR, and TCRdb holds only the in-frame ones, with some missing. The table shows some 74,000 clones, with over 70% occurring only once. The TCR originated in a human donor in a cohort sampled during active COVID-19. Sequencing used peripheral blood. The chain carries TRBV20-1 and TRBJ2-3; TRBD1 matches at 9 bases. The DNA of the CDR3 is TGCAGTGCTAGTCTCGGACAGGGGACAGATACGCAGTATTTT. Its translation is CSASLGQGTDTQYF.